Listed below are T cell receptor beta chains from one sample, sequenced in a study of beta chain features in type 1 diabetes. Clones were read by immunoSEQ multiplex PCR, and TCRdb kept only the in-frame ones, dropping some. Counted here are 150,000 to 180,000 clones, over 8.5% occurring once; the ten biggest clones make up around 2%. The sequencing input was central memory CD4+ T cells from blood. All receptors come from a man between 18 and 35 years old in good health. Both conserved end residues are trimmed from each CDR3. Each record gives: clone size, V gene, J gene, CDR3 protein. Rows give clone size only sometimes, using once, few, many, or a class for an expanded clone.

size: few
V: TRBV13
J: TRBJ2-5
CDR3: ASSIRLAGVATQY

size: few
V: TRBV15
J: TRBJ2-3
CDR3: ATSRRRTGGTDTQY

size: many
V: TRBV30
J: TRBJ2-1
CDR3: AWQGDSSFEQF

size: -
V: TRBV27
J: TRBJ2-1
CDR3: ASSPGTGGFNEQF

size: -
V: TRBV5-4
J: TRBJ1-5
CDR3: ASSKGQDNQPQH

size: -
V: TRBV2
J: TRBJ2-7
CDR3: ASRMTSGIHEQY

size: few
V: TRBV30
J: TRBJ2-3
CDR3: AWNSGGATDTQY

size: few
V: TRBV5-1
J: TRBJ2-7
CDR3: ASSILGGRSSYEQY

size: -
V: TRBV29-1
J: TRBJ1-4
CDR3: SVVVGQGINEKLF

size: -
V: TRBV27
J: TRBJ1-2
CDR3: ASSSDRGRGYGYT

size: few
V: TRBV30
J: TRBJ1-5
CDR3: AWSLGAIDQPQH

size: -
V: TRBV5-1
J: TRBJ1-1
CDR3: ASSPQVQNTEAF

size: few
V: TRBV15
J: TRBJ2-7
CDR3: ATSRAMDRTLLPY

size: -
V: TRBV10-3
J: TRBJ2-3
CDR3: AIRLAGGNTDTQY

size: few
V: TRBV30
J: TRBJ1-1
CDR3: AWNSSPTTRTEAF

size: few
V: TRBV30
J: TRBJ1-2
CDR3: ACALPDRAIQHGYT

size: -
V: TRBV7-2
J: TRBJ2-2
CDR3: ASGRHPNTGELF

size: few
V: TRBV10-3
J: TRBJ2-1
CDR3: ATGGDRLNNEQF

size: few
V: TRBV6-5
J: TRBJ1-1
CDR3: ASRGQSGTEAF

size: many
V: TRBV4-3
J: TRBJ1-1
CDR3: ASSQRQGGLTEAF

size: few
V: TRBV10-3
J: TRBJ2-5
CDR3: AISESRGGETQY

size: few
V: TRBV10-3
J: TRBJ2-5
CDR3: AISAGGHQETQY